Shown below are 21 T cell receptor beta chains from a single sample sequenced in a study of blood T cell repertoires in COVID-19. Method: immunoSEQ multiplex PCR; TCRdb's copy keeps in-frame clones and lacks some. Seen here are approximately 75,000 clones, roughly four fifths observed once, and the top ten hold 6.5% to 8%. The specimen was peripheral blood. All receptors come from a human donor in a cohort sampled during active COVID-19.

This chain joins TRBV15 and TRBJ2-5; 9 bases line up with TRBD1. V lost 5 bases and J lost 5; bases outside the gene matches: 6. Germline V CDR1 and CDR2: LNHNV, YYDKDF (reference sequence). The CDR3 consists of 14 residues. The CDR3 loop is CATSSTGGGETQYF. CDR3 bases: TGTGCCACCAGCTCCACAGGGGGCGGGGAGACCCAGTACTTC.

This CDR3 is CASRNTGRYEQYF. In DNA form, the CDR3 reads TGTGCCAGCAGGAATACAGGGCGCTACGAGCAGTACTTC. The J gene is TRBJ2-7, the V gene TRBV6-5, with a weak D call TRBD1 (6 bases). Germline V gene lookup returns CDR1 MNHEY and CDR2 SVGAGI. The CDR3 length is 13 residues. V was clipped by 6 bases and J by 3 bases, with 12 bases between them.

This clone showed up just once. The chain uses TRBV7-9 and TRBJ1-2, with 9 bases identical to TRBD1. V was pared by 5 bases and J by 2 bases, with 6 bases of the junction left unmatched. The CDR3 contains 15 residues. Germline V lookup: CDR1 SEHNR, CDR2 FQNEAQ (reference sequence). The CDR3 bases are TGTGCCAGCAGCGTGGGGACAGGGACGAACTATGGCTACACCTTC. Translating it yields CASSVGTGTNYGYTF.

The chain links TRBV5-8 to TRBJ2-3; the D is unclear. Trimming removed 5 bases from V and 4 bases from J, with 11 bases in between. Germline CDR1 SGHTS, CDR2 YDEGEE. The CDR3 is made up of 13 amino acids. This CDR3 reads CASRLGGPDTQYF. For the CDR3, the DNA is TGTGCCAGCAGGCTGGGTGGGCCAGATACGCAGTATTTT.

This chain connects TRBV6-5 to TRBJ1-2; possibly TRBD1 for D (6 bases). The CDR3 is made up of 12 amino acids. V lost 11 bases and J 8 bases, leaving 18 bases between the germline ends. Germline V gene lookup returns CDR1 MNHEY and CDR2 SVGAGI. CDR3 sequence: CAVAQEGGGYTF. The CDR3 coding sequence is TGTGCCGTCGCCCAGGAGGGGGGGGGCTACACCTTC.

The table lists this clone with a few counts. V gene TRBV5-4 combines with J gene TRBJ1-1; TRBD1 matches 11 bases. The germline V gene encodes CDR1 SGHNT and CDR2 YYREEE (reference sequence). The CDR3 loop spans 15 amino acids. V was clipped by 0 bases and J by 5 bases; unmatched bases: 3. The chain's CDR3 is CASSLAGTGGTEAFF. CDR3 nucleotides: TGTGCCAGCAGCTTGGCAGGGACAGGGGGGACTGAAGCTTTCTTT. Using reference TRBV5-4 and TRBJ1-1 for the parts outside the CDR3, the full variable domain is ETGVTQSPTHLIKTRGQQVTLRCSSQSGHNTVSWYQQALGQGPQFIFQYYREEENGRGNFPPRFSGLQFPNYSSELNVNALELDDSALYLCASSLAGTGGTEAFFGQGTRLTVV.

The gene calls are TRBV6-6 and TRBJ2-7; 7 bases align to TRBD1. CDR3 length: 15 amino acids. CDR1 and CDR2 from the germline V gene are MNHNY and SVGAGI (reference sequence). Trimming removed 4 bases from V and 2 bases from J; junction bases left unmatched: 8. This chain's CDR3 is CASSSPGGQAYEQYF. Here the CDR3 DNA reads TGTGCCAGCAGTTCACCAGGGGGTCAGGCCTACGAGCAGTACTTC.

The chain recombines TRBV27 with TRBJ2-7; TRBD1 might be the D (5 bases). From germline, CDR1 is MNHEY and CDR2 SMNVEV (reference sequence). This CDR3 has 13 amino acids. V gave up 5 bases and J gave up 6 bases, with 14 bases separating them. The DNA for the CDR3 is TGTGCCAGCAGTCCCCGGCCAGGGCCCGAGCAGTACTTC. Translation gives CASSPRPGPEQYF.

The CDR3 bases are TGTGCCAGCAGCTTGGGCCCTCTAGCGGGTACCTACAATGAGCAGTTCTTC. This codes for CASSLGPLAGTYNEQFF. The J gene is TRBJ2-1, the V gene TRBV5-4, with 8 bases fitting TRBD2. V shed 0 bases, J shed 2 bases, and the junction held 7 bases outside the gene matches. From germline, CDR1 is SGHNT and CDR2 YYREEE (reference sequence). The CDR3 length is 17 residues.

This rearrangement joins TRBV28 to TRBJ1-4, with 7 bases matching TRBD1. V gave up 4 bases and J gave up 8 bases; unmatched junction bases: 4. Germline loops: CDR1 MDHEN, CDR2 SYDVKM. The CDR3 extends over 13 amino acids. CDR3 protein: CASSSGQKEKLFF. CDR3 nucleotide sequence: TGTGCCAGCAGTTCGGGACAGAAGGAAAAACTGTTTTTT.

V gene TRBV5-6 combines with J gene TRBJ1-1, with TRBD1 matching 7 bases. This CDR3 comprises 15 residues. The V and J ends lost 5 bases and 2 bases, in that order; junction bases with no gene match: 9. CDR1 and CDR2 (germline): SGHDT, YYEEEE. The CDR3 nucleotides read TGTGCCAGCAGTTCGACAGGGTGGGTAAACACTGAAGCTTTCTTT. Translating gives CASSSTGWVNTEAFF.

This clone appeared a single time. The chain recombines TRBV6-5 with TRBJ2-7, with D maybe TRBD1 (5 bases). The CDR3 consists of 16 residues. V lost 0 bases, J lost 3 bases, and 15 bases lay in between. CDR1 MNHEY and CDR2 SVGAGI come from the germline V gene. This chain's CDR3 is CASSYSMRQGYYEQYF. CDR3 DNA: TGTGCCAGCAGTTACTCGATGCGGCAGGGTTACTACGAGCAGTACTTC.

The J gene is TRBJ2-7, the V gene TRBV4-1, with D unclear. The V end lost 0 bases, the J end lost 0 bases, and 6 bases lay between the germline ends. The CDR3 loop spans 14 amino acids. CDR1 is MGHRA, CDR2 YSYEKL, per germline. The CDR3 sequence is CASSQDGVSYEQYF. DNA for the CDR3: TGCGCCAGCAGCCAAGACGGAGTCTCCTACGAGCAGTACTTC.

V usage is TRBV6-5 and J usage is TRBJ1-3, with D perhaps matching TRBD1 (6 bases). In germline, CDR1 is MNHEY, CDR2 SVGAGI. This CDR3 comprises 16 residues. Trimming stripped 0 bases from V and 1 base from J, with 10 bases between. This chain's CDR3 is CASSYSIGQSGNTIYF. CDR3 bases: TGTGCCAGCAGTTACTCGATCGGACAGTCTGGAAACACCATATATTTT.

This clone was detected once. The rearrangement joins TRBV27 to TRBJ2-3, with D maybe TRBD1 (6 bases). This CDR3 has 13 amino acids. Trimming took 3 bases from V and 6 from J, leaving 10 bases between them. The germline CDR1 and CDR2 sequences are MNHEY and SMNVEV (reference sequence). CDR3 region: CASSFGDRDTQYF. The CDR3 coding sequence is TGTGCCAGCAGTTTTGGAGACAGGGATACGCAGTATTTT.

This rearrangement joins TRBV2 to TRBJ1-2; 8 nucleotides line up with TRBD1. CDR3 length: 19 residues. With V trimmed by 11 bases and J by 7 bases, 30 bases remained unmatched. Germline V gene sequence: CDR1 SNHLY, CDR2 FYNNEI. The CDR3 here is CAPQTLRKDRDRLVSGYTF. The CDR3 DNA reads TGTGCCCCCCAAACCTTACGGAAGGACAGGGATCGACTGGTCTCTGGCTACACCTTC.

The CDR3: CASTTTGTGREAFF. As DNA, the CDR3 is TGTGCCAGCACCACCACCGGGACAGGGAGGGAAGCTTTCTTT. The chain carries TRBV2 and TRBJ1-1; 9 nucleotides match TRBD1. This CDR3 has 14 residues. Trimming took 7 bases from V and 8 from J; bases not matched to a gene: 11. In germline, CDR1 is SNHLY, CDR2 FYNNEI.

The chain joins TRBV5-1 to TRBJ2-7; 8 bases align to TRBD2. V lost 0 bases to trimming and J lost 2 bases; unmatched junction nucleotides: 1. The CDR3 runs 14 residues. Germline V gene data show CDR1 as SGHRS and CDR2 as YFSETQ. In DNA, the CDR3 is TGCGCCAGCAGCTTGGGTAGCGGGACCTACGAGCAGTACTTC. Translated, it gives CASSLGSGTYEQYF.

The chain recombines TRBV28 with TRBJ2-6; maybe TRBD2 (5 bases). From germline, CDR1 is MDHEN and CDR2 SYDVKM. The CDR3 loop spans 15 amino acids. Trimming stripped 6 bases from V and 0 bases from J, with 9 bases between. For the CDR3, the DNA is TGTGCCAGCAGCTCGGGGAGCTCTGGGGCCAACGTCCTGACTTTC. This gives the protein CASSSGSSGANVLTF.

The chain recombines TRBV7-2 with TRBJ1-6; D may be TRBD1 (6 bases). This CDR3 comprises 16 residues. V shed 5 bases and J shed 14 bases, with 25 bases lying between them. Germline V lookup: CDR1 SGHTA, CDR2 FQGNSA. This CDR3 reads CASSLRTTGNSLALHF. The CDR3 DNA is TGTGCCAGCAGCCTAAGGACGACAGGCAATTCGCTGGCCCTCCACTTT.

The chain recombines TRBV6-5 with TRBJ1-2; 8 nucleotides line up with TRBD1. Germline CDR1 is MNHEY and CDR2 is SVGAGI. Trimming took 5 bases from V and 5 from J; bases not matched to a gene: 1. This CDR3 has 12 amino acids. The CDR3 DNA is TGTGCCAGCAGTAGACAGGGGTATGGCTACACCTTC. As protein: CASSRQGYGYTF.